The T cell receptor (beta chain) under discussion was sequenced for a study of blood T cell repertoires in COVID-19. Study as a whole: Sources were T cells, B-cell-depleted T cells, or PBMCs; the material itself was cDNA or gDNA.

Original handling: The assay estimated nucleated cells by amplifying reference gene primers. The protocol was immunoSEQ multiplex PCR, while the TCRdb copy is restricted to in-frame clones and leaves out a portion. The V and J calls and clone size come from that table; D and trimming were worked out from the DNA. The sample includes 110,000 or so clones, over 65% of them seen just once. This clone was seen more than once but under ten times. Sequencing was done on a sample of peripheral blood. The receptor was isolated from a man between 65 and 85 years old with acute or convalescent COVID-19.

The CDR3 protein is CASSPILAGINEQFF. The CDR3 nucleotides read TGTGCCAGCTCCCCGATACTAGCGGGGATCAATGAGCAGTTCTTC. The chain joins TRBV27 to TRBJ2-1; 10 bases are a match to TRBD2. Per the germline V gene, CDR1 is MNHEY and CDR2 is SMNVEV (reference sequence). The length of the CDR3 is 15 residues. With 8 bases clipped from V and 6 bases from J, the junction kept 10 bases outside the gene matches.